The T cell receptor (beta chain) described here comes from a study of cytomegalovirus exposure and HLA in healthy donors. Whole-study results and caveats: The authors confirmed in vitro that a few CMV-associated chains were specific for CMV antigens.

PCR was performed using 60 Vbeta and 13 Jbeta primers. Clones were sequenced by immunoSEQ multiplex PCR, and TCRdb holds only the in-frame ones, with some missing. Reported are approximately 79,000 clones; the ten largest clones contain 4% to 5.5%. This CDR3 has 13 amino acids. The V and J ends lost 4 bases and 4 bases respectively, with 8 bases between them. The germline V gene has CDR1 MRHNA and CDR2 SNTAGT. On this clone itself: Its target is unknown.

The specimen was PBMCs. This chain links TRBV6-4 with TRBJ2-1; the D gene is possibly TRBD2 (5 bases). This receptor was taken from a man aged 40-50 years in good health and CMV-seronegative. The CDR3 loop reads CASSATRYNEQFF. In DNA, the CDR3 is TGTGCCAGCAGTGCTACTAGGTACAATGAGCAGTTCTTC.